One and the same sample provided the 2 T cell receptor beta chains below, sequenced in a study of cytomegalovirus exposure and HLA in healthy donors. PCR used 60 Vbeta primers and 13 Jbeta primers. Sequenced by immunoSEQ multiplex PCR; TCRdb stores in-frame clones only, minus some. The sample lists about 120,000 clones, approximately 78% seen once, with 8.2% in the top ten. Specimen: PBMCs. The receptors derive from a woman in her 40s in good health and CMV-seropositive.

With respect to this clone: Relative to the germline gene, one junction end is altered; a read error may explain this. The chain combines TRBV7-2 with TRBJ2-7; D is possibly TRBD2 (6 bases). The CDR3 is 15 residues long. Per the germline V gene, CDR1 is SGHTA and CDR2 is FQGNSA. In nucleotides, the CDR3 is TGTGCCAGCAGTTTAGCTCCGGGGGACTCCTACGAGCAGTACTTC. It codes for CASSLAPGDSYEQYF.

The chain is built from TRBV2 and TRBJ1-1, with D hard to call. The CDR3 has 12 residues. V gave up 11 bases and J gave up 0 bases, with 10 bases separating them. Germline CDR1 is SNHLY and CDR2 is FYNNEI. The CDR3 is CAFLNMNTEAFF. The CDR3 nucleotides are TGTGCCTTCCTGAACATGAACACTGAAGCTTTCTTT.